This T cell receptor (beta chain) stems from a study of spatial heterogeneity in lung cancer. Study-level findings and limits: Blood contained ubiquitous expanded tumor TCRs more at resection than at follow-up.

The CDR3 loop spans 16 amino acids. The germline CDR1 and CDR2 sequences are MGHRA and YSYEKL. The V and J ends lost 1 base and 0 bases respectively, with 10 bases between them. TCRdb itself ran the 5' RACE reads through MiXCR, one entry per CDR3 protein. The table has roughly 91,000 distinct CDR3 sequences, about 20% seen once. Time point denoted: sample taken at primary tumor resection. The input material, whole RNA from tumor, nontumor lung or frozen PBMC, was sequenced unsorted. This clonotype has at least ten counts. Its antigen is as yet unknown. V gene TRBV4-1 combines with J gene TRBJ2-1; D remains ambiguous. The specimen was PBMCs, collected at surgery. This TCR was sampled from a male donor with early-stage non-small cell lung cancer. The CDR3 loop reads CASSQVDMISYNEQFF. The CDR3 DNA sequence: TGCGCCAGCAGCCAAGTCGACATGATCTCCTACAATGAGCAGTTCTTC.